This is a list of T cell receptor beta chains from one sample in a study of blood T cell repertoires in COVID-19. Repertoires were generated with immunoSEQ multiplex PCR, while TCRdb's copy carries only in-frame clones and drops some. The table records over 85,000 clones, about 72% of them present only once. Sequencing input: peripheral blood. Every receptor here comes from an older woman with acute or convalescent COVID-19. Each CDR3 is given with its conserved first and last residue. A D gene is named only where the DNA matches it firmly. Size tells how often a clone was seen (once, few, many) or the class of an expanded clone, and some rows leave it out.

>TRBJ1-2|many|TRBV3-1/TRBV3-2|TRBD1
CASRLGQGAVFGYTF
TGTGCCAGCAGACTAGGACAGGGTGCAGTGTTTGGCTACACCTTC
>TRBJ1-3|.|TRBV7-8|TRBD1
CASSRGRTGVGNTIYF
TGTGCCAGCAGCCGGGGCCGTACAGGGGTCGGAAACACCATATATTTT
>TRBJ1-2|.|TRBV30|.
CAWSVLKGYGYTF
TGTGCCTGGAGTGTACTCAAGGGGTATGGCTACACCTTC
>TRBJ1-3|.|TRBV6-2/TRBV6-3|.
CASSYSNPGVYILSGNTIYF
TGTGCCAGCAGTTACTCGAACCCCGGAGTCTACATACTCTCTGGAAACACCATATATTTT
>TRBJ1-5|.|TRBV28|TRBD1
CASSLILQGAGSNQPQHF
TGTGCCAGCAGTTTAATTCTACAGGGGGCTGGTAGCAATCAGCCCCAGCATTTT
>TRBJ1-1|.|TRBV9|.
CASSVDAGARPEAFF
TGTGCCAGCAGCGTAGACGCAGGGGCAAGGCCTGAAGCTTTCTTT
>TRBJ1-1|.|TRBV14|.
CASSRALNTEAFF
TGTGCCAGCAGCCGGGCCTTGAACACTGAAGCTTTCTTT
>TRBJ1-5|many|TRBV10-2|.
CASSATDSNQPQHF
TGCGCCAGCAGTGCGACAGATAGCAATCAGCCCCAGCATTTT
>TRBJ1-4|.|TRBV5-1|TRBD1
CASSPGTGGNEKLFF
TGCGCCAGCAGCCCGGGGACAGGGGGTAATGAAAAACTGTTTTTT
>TRBJ2-5|.|TRBV2|TRBD2
CASRPGLVGETQYF
TGTGCCAGCCGACCGGGACTAGTAGGGGAGACCCAGTACTTC
>TRBJ1-1|.|TRBV2|.
CASRTGEGVNTEAFF
TGTGCCAGCAGGACGGGTGAGGGGGTGAACACTGAAGCTTTCTTT
>TRBJ1-6|.|TRBV28|TRBD1
CASSPEQGASSPLHF
TGTGCCAGCAGTCCAGAGCAGGGGGCGTCCTCACCCCTCCACTTT
>TRBJ1-4|.|TRBV7-8|.
CASSQTRVGPNEKLFF
TGTGCCAGCAGCCAAACGCGTGTTGGGCCTAATGAAAAACTGTTTTTT
>TRBJ2-6|once|TRBV7-3|.
CASSSGSGTGANVLTF
TGTGCCAGCAGCTCCGGATCAGGGACTGGGGCCAACGTCCTGACTTTC
>TRBJ1-3|.|TRBV7-9|.
CAAGAEAIYF
TGTGCCGCCGGAGCCGAGGCCATATATTTT
>TRBJ1-6|.|TRBV30|TRBD1
CAWRAGTVNSPLHF
TGTGCCTGGAGAGCCGGGACAGTTAATTCACCCCTCCACTTT
>TRBJ1-2|.|TRBV28|.
CASSSSSYGYTF
TGTGCCAGCAGTTCTAGCTCCTATGGCTACACCTTC
>TRBJ2-7|.|TRBV11-2|TRBD1
CASSSTGALSYEQYF
TGTGCCAGCAGCTCGACAGGGGCCCTCTCCTACGAGCAGTACTTC
>TRBJ1-2|.|TRBV9|TRBD1
CASSKDRVYGYTF
TGTGCCAGCAGCAAAGACAGGGTCTATGGCTACACCTTC
>TRBJ1-1|once|TRBV6-1|.
CASSWGGNTEAFF
TGTGCCAGCAGTTGGGGGGGGAACACTGAAGCTTTCTTT
>TRBJ2-7|.|TRBV2|.
CASSQYEQYF
TGTGCCAGCAGTCAGTACGAGCAGTACTTC
>TRBJ2-1|.|TRBV9|TRBD2
CASSVAHGTSGDEQFF
TGTGCCAGCAGCGTAGCCCACGGGACTAGCGGGGATGAGCAGTTCTTC
>TRBJ2-3|.|TRBV9|.
CASSTAAGNSYTDTQYF
TGTGCCAGCAGCACCGCAGCCGGGAACAGTTACACAGATACGCAGTATTTT
>TRBJ1-6|.|TRBV6-4|TRBD1
CASSDFPDRGSPLHF
TGTGCCAGCAGTGACTTTCCGGACAGGGGTTCACCCCTCCACTTT
>TRBJ2-7|.|TRBV5-6|.
CASSPTSNPSGEQYF
TGTGCCAGCAGCCCGACCTCGAACCCTTCGGGCGAGCAGTACTTC
>TRBJ1-2|.|TRBV19|.
CASSMNTNNYGYTF
TGTGCCAGTAGTATGAACACTAATAACTATGGCTACACCTTC
>TRBJ1-6|.|TRBV3-1/TRBV3-2|.
CASSQDNISPLHF
TGTGCCAGCAGCCAAGATAATATATCACCCCTCCACTTT
>TRBJ1-1|.|TRBV7-2|.
CASSSAPRSGATEAFF
TGTGCCAGCAGCTCCGCACCGCGTAGCGGCGCCACTGAAGCTTTCTTT
>TRBJ2-3|.|TRBV7-6|TRBD1
CASSLGGQEDTQYF
TGTGCCAGCAGCTTAGGGGGACAGGAAGATACGCAGTATTTT
>TRBJ1-3|.|TRBV28|.
CASSFSSRSGNTIYF
TGTGCCAGCAGTTTTTCCTCTCGGTCTGGAAACACCATATATTTT
>TRBJ1-4|.|TRBV15|TRBD1
CATSRDGTGANEKLFF
TGTGCCACCAGCAGAGATGGAACAGGGGCTAATGAAAAACTGTTTTTT
>TRBJ1-5|.|TRBV6-5|.
CAMSWGSNQPQHF
TGTGCCATGAGCTGGGGCAGCAATCAGCCCCAGCATTTT
>TRBJ1-1|.|TRBV7-2|TRBD1
CASSLGTGVAMNTEAFF
TGTGCCAGCAGCTTAGGGACAGGGGTAGCCATGAACACTGAAGCTTTCTTT
>TRBJ1-3|.|TRBV20-1|TRBD1
CSASDRDRGNTIYF
TGCAGTGCTAGTGACCGGGACAGGGGAAACACCATATATTTT
>TRBJ1-2|.|TRBV11-2|TRBD1
CASSLDRGYTF
TGTGCCAGCAGCCTGGACAGGGGCTACACCTTC
>TRBJ1-3|once|TRBV6-6|.
CASTGVGSNLGNTIYF
TGTGCCAGCACGGGGGTAGGGTCAAATCTTGGAAACACCATATATTTT
>TRBJ1-6|.|TRBV5-6|.
CASSTPGGRGSPLHF
TGTGCCAGCAGCACCCCGGGCGGGAGAGGTTCACCCCTCCACTTT
>TRBJ2-7|.|TRBV7-2|.
CASKENRAGSYEQYF
TGTGCCAGCAAGGAGAACAGGGCAGGGTCCTACGAGCAGTACTTC
>TRBJ2-1|.|TRBV4-2|TRBD2
CASSQRIPGGRGSTYNEQFF
TGTGCCAGCAGCCAAAGGATCCCTGGGGGGAGGGGATCGACCTACAATGAGCAGTTCTTC
>TRBJ2-3|.|TRBV5-1|TRBD2
CASSAGLAGGEDTQYF
TGCGCCAGCAGCGCGGGACTAGCGGGGGGGGAAGATACGCAGTATTTT
>TRBJ1-1|few|TRBV23-1|.
CASSQSQTGLCAAVGNTEAFF
TGCGCCAGCAGTCAATCCCAGACAGGTCTCTGTGCCGCAGTAGGTAACACTGAAGCTTTCTTT
>TRBJ1-2|.|TRBV2|.
CASIRGRLNYGYTF
TGTGCCAGCATTCGGGGTAGACTCAACTATGGCTACACCTTC
>TRBJ1-3|.|TRBV7-2|TRBD1
CASSFGGGLSGNTIYF
TGTGCCAGCAGCTTCGGAGGGGGCCTCTCTGGAAACACCATATATTTT
>TRBJ1-4|.|TRBV5-1|.
CASSLSNRANEKLFF
TGCGCCAGCAGCTTGTCAAACCGAGCTAATGAAAAACTGTTTTTT
>TRBJ1-1|.|TRBV11-2|.
CASSSQGSTEAFF
TGTGCCAGCAGCTCTCAAGGGAGCACTGAAGCTTTCTTT
>TRBJ2-2|.|TRBV27|TRBD1
CASSEWTGLRSNTGELFF
TGTGCCAGCAGTGAATGGACAGGGCTCCGGTCCAACACCGGGGAGCTGTTTTTT
>TRBJ1-4|.|TRBV19|.
CASGQGTNEKLFF
TGTGCCTCCGGTCAGGGGACTAATGAAAAACTGTTTTTT
>TRBJ1-3|.|TRBV5-5|TRBD1
CASSQRQGANLGNTIYF
TGTGCCAGCAGTCAAAGACAGGGGGCCAACTTAGGAAACACCATATATTTT
>TRBJ1-2|.|TRBV6-6|TRBD1
CASSYTTGDYGYTF
TGTGCCAGCAGTTACACGACAGGGGATTATGGCTACACCTTC
>TRBJ2-7|.|TRBV29-1|.
CSVLLLTSYEQYF
TGCAGCGTGTTACTTTTAACCTCCTACGAGCAGTACTTC
>TRBJ1-3|.|TRBV9|.
CASSEHGDTIYF
TGTGCCAGCAGCGAGCACGGAGACACCATATATTTT
>TRBJ1-4|once|TRBV6-5|TRBD1
CASSLQGAGSEKLFF
TGTGCCAGCAGTTTACAGGGGGCTGGCTCAGAAAAACTGTTTTTT
>TRBJ1-2|.|TRBV5-1|.
CASSSGAGEGYTF
TGCGCCAGCAGCTCGGGAGCAGGCGAAGGCTACACCTTC
>TRBJ1-1|few|TRBV11-3|TRBD1
CASSRTGVNTEAFF
TGTGCCAGCAGCCGGACAGGAGTGAACACTGAAGCTTTCTTT
>TRBJ1-1|many|TRBV6-6|TRBD1
CASIRGGQGNHRGYTEAFF
TGTGCCAGCATTCGCGGCGGACAGGGTAACCACCGAGGGTACACTGAAGCTTTCTTT
>TRBJ2-2|.|TRBV5-6|.
CASSLGGLGTGELFF
TGTGCCAGCAGCTTGGGGGGGCTGGGCACCGGGGAGCTGTTTTTT
>TRBJ2-5|.|TRBV28|.
CASSFRAQETQYF
TGTGCCAGCAGTTTTAGAGCCCAAGAGACCCAGTACTTC
>TRBJ1-5|.|TRBV5-6|.
CASSHMAGGSNQPQHF
TGTGCCAGCAGCCATATGGCGGGTGGAAGCAATCAGCCCCAGCATTTT
>TRBJ1-2|.|TRBV28|TRBD1
CASSPPGTGGNYGYTF
TGTGCCAGCAGCCCCCCCGGGACAGGGGGTAACTATGGCTACACCTTC